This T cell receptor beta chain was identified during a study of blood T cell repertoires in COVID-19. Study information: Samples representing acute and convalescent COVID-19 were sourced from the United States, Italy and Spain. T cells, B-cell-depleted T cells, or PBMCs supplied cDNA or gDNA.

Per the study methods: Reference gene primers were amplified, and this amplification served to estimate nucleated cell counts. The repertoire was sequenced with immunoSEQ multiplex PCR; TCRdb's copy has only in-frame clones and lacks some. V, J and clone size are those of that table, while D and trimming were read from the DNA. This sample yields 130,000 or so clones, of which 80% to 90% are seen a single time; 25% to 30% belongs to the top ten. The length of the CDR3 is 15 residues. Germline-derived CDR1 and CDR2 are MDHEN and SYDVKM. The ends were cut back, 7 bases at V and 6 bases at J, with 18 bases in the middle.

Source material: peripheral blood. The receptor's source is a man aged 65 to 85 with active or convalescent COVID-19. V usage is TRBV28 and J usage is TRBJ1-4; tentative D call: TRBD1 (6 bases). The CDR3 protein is CASMLPGAGDEKLFF. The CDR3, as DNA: TGTGCCAGCATGCTACCAGGGGCGGGGGATGAAAAACTGTTTTTT.